The 28 T cell receptor beta chains presented below share a single source sample, sequenced in a study of tumor and adjacent non-tumor tissue in lung cancer. Three rounds of nested PCR, following a modified ARM-PCR protocol, produced the TCRbeta library. TCRdb independently ran MiXCR on the multiplex PCR reads; one entry per CDR3 protein. This sample carries around 80,000 distinct CDR3 sequences, around 76% of them seen once, and the ten largest clones take about two fifths. This sample's RNA came from whole unsorted tissue. More than 3 cm separated this lung sample from the edge of the tumor. Sequencing used distant non-tumor lung tissue. The receptor set was obtained from a man aged 65-85 years with non-small cell lung cancer.

V and J are TRBV11-2 and TRBJ2-3; D not certain. This CDR3 is built from 13 residues. The V end was cut by 7 bases, the J end by 2 bases, with 10 bases between. Looked up from germline, CDR1 is SGHAT and CDR2 is FQNNGV. The CDR3 loop reads CASNFCDTDTQYF. CDR3 coding DNA: TGTGCCAGCAACTTCTGCGACACAGATACGCAGTATTTT. Full variable domain (remainder filled in from reference TRBV11-2 and TRBJ2-3): EAGVAQSPRYKIIEKRQSVAFWCNPISGHATLYWYQQILGQGPKLLIQFQNNGVVDDSQLPKDRFSAERLKGVDSTLKIQPAKLEDSAVYLCASNFCDTDTQYFGPGTRLTVL.

In this sample, this clonotype turned up once. The rearrangement uses TRBV6-2 or TRBV6-3 and TRBJ2-5; D remains unclear. The germline CDR1 and CDR2 sequences are MNHEY and SVGEGT. The CDR3 loop spans 16 amino acids. The ends were cut back, 1 base at V and 0 bases at J, with 12 bases in the middle. This CDR3 reads CASSYLLEWYQETQYF. In DNA, the CDR3 is TGTGCCAGCAGTTACTTGCTGGAGTGGTACCAAGAGACCCAGTACTTC.

The chain has TRBV12-3 or TRBV12-4 and TRBJ2-7; D may be TRBD1 (6 bases). The length of the CDR3 is 12 residues. Trimming took 6 bases from V and 6 from J, leaving 12 bases between them. The CDR3 nucleotides are TGTGCCAGCAGCCTAGGACAGCGCGAGCAGTACTTC. This translates into CASSLGQREQYF.

This clonotype showed up just a few times. A clone one base away is much larger, so this may be a read error. V gene TRBV4-3 combines with J gene TRBJ1-1; D possibly corresponds to TRBD1 (5 bases). The V gene's germline CDR1 is LGHNA and CDR2 YSLEER. Trimming removed 0 bases from V and 7 bases from J, with 12 bases in between. CDR3 length: 14 residues. CDR3 residues: CASSQELGGNEAFF. In nucleotides, the CDR3 is TGCGCCAGCAGCCAAGAACTGGGGGGGAATGAAGCTTTCTTT.

As to this clonotype: A junction boundary mismatches the germline segment, possibly from a read error. The chain is built from TRBV4-1 and TRBJ2-7; D assignment may be TRBD1 or TRBD2 (5 bases each). This CDR3 is 18 amino acids long. The germline gives CDR1 MGHRA, CDR2 YSYEKL. CDR3 sequence: CASSQGPRDGGHSYEQYF. The CDR3 DNA sequence: TGCGCCAGCAGCCAAGGACCCAGGGACGGTGGACACTCCTACGAGCAGTATTTC.

On this clonotype itself: At one of its ends the junction is not consistent with the germline gene, which may arise from a read error. The chain carries TRBV11-3 and TRBJ1-6; D remains unclear. CDR1 is SGHNT and CDR2 is YENEEA in the germline V gene. This CDR3 has 16 residues. The chain's CDR3 is CASSFPPGKEGSPLHF. The CDR3 nucleotides read TGTGCCAGCAGCTTCCCTCCGGGAAAAGAAGGATCACCCCTCCACTTC.

As to this clonotype: At one boundary the junction diverges from the germline segment, which might be a read error. This chain joins TRBV6-6 and TRBJ1-6; D is unclear. This CDR3 has 14 amino acids. Germline V gene lookup returns CDR1 MNHNY and CDR2 SVGAGI (reference sequence). Here the CDR3 DNA reads TGTGCCAGCAGTTCGAGCTCCTATATTTCATCCCTCCACTTT. Translation: CASSSSSYISSLHF.

For this clonotype: A junction end diverges from the germline sequence, so it may reflect a read error. This chain joins TRBV6-6 and TRBJ2-5; 7 nucleotides align to TRBD2. The CDR3 loop spans 16 amino acids. CDR1 is MNHNY, CDR2 SVGAGI, per germline (reference sequence). CDR3 coding DNA: TGTGCCAGCAGTTACTTGAGGGGCGGGGGAAGGAAGACCCGGTACTTC. Protein sequence: CASSYLRGGGRKTRYF.

Regarding this clonotype: A clone one base away is much larger, so this may be a read error. The chain uses TRBV28 and TRBJ2-1; D gene uncertain. V lost 5 bases to trimming and J lost 8 bases, with 16 bases between them. The CDR3 runs to 14 residues. CDR1 MDHEN and CDR2 SYDVKM come from the germline V gene. The CDR3 reads CASSLTLLEHEQFF. The CDR3 nucleotides are TGTGCCAGCAGTCTAACCCTTTTGGAACATGAGCAGTTCTTC. Based on the CDR3 plus reference TRBV28 and TRBJ2-1, the full variable domain is DVKVTQSSRYLVKRTGEKVFLECVQDMDHENMFWYRQDPGLGLRLIYFSYDVKMKEKGDIPEGYSVSREKKERFSLILESASTNQTSMYLCASSLTLLEHEQFFGPGTRLTVL.

This clonotype was picked up many times. In DNA, the CDR3 is TGTGCCACTCCATCCCCCCCAGGGGCCTATGGCTACACCTTC. This sequence encodes CATPSPPGAYGYTF. The V call is TRBV28, the J call TRBJ1-2, with a possible D match to TRBD1 (6 bases). Germline CDR1 and CDR2: MDHEN and SYDVKM. V lost 10 bases and J 4 bases, leaving 19 bases between the germline ends. This CDR3 has 14 residues.

Turning to this clonotype: The junction differs from germline at one of its ends, possibly a read error. CDR3 DNA sequence: TGCGCCACCAGTGATCCACTCGGACAGGGAGAGAACTATGGCTACACCTTC. It is translated as CATSDPLGQGENYGYTF. The chain employs TRBV24-1 and TRBJ1-2; TRBD1 aligns across 8 bases. CDR3 length: 17 amino acids. CDR1 is KGHDR, CDR2 SFDVKD, per germline.

Concerning this clonotype itself: One junction end disagrees with the germline gene, perhaps due to a read error. The V gene is TRBV12-3 or TRBV12-4, the J gene TRBJ1-3; the D gene is possibly TRBD1 (5 bases). The length of the CDR3 is 18 residues. Here the CDR3 reads CASSRPWTRIGTGNTICF. The CDR3 DNA sequence: TGTGCCAGCAGTCGTCCCTGGACACGGATCGGCACTGGAAACACCATATGTTTT.

This clonotype appeared a few times. One end of the junction varies from germline; a read error may be responsible. The chain has TRBV28 and TRBJ1-1; D not certain. The length of the CDR3 is 14 residues. Germline CDR1 MDHEN, CDR2 SYDVKM. The CDR3 loop reads CASRRILMNIEAFF. DNA for the CDR3: TGTGCCAGCCGAAGGATCTTAATGAACATTGAAGCTTTCTTT.

A note on this clonotype: A much larger clone lies a single base off, so this may be a read error. This chain connects TRBV4-1 to TRBJ2-1; D possibly corresponds to TRBD2 (5 bases). The CDR3 is 15 amino acids. Germline V gene sequence: CDR1 MGHRA, CDR2 YSYEKL. V lost 0 bases to trimming and J lost 12 bases, with 18 bases between them. The CDR3 DNA follows: TGCGCCAGCAGCCAAGAGGTTCCGGGGAAACGTGTGCAGTTCTTC. Protein product: CASSQEVPGKRVQFF.

This clonotype was picked up one time. A much larger clone is a single base away; this may be a read error. The rearrangement joins TRBV10-3 to TRBJ1-1; the D is unclear. V gave up 9 bases and J gave up 0 bases, with 11 bases separating them. The CDR3 sequence is 13 residues long. The germline V gene has CDR1 ENHRY and CDR2 SYGVKD. CDR3 loop: CAISIAMNTEAFF. The CDR3 DNA reads TGTGCCATATCGATAGCCATGAACACTGAAGCTTTCTTT.

On this clonotype itself: Germline and junction disagree at one end, which may indicate a read error. This chain links TRBV29-1 with TRBJ2-5; 8 bases match TRBD1. From germline, CDR1 is SQVTM and CDR2 ANQGSEA. There are 14 residues in the CDR3. CDR3 in amino acids: CSMGRTGNGKTQNF. CDR3 in DNA: TGCAGCATGGGCCGGACAGGGAATGGGAAGACCCAGAACTTC.

The chain carries TRBV29-1 and TRBJ1-1, with 7 bases that match TRBD1. Germline CDR1 is SQVTM and CDR2 is ANQGSEA. This CDR3 comprises 12 residues. V trimming: 6 bases; J trimming: 4 bases; junction bases outside the gene matches: 5. CDR3 protein: CSVSRGATEAFF. The CDR3 nucleotides are TGCAGCGTGAGCAGGGGGGCCACTGAAGCTTTCTTT.

This clonotype has a single count. One junction end does not reproduce the germline sequence, and a read error may be involved. V is TRBV6-5 and J is TRBJ2-1; 8 bases fit TRBD1. Germline V gene sequence: CDR1 MNHEY, CDR2 SVGAGI. CDR3 length equals 17 residues. Here the CDR3 DNA reads TGTGCCAACAGTTACGGTGTGCCAGGGGGCTCATACAATGAGCAGTTCTTC. Protein: CANSYGVPGGSYNEQFF.

Of note for this clonotype: One base away lies a much larger clone, so this may be a sequencing read error. CDR3 sequence (DNA): TGTGCCGGCAGTTTGACAGGGGGCGCGTCCGAGCAGTACTTC. Amino acid sequence: CAGSLTGGASEQYF. This chain links TRBV12-3 or TRBV12-4 with TRBJ2-7; 10 bases align to TRBD1. The CDR3 sequence is 14 residues long.

In the case of this clonotype: Likely a read error: the CDR3 ends without its conserved phenylalanine or tryptophan. This sequence joins TRBV29-1 and TRBJ2-4; D is uncertain. In germline, CDR1 is SQVTM, CDR2 ANQGSEA. V lost 1 base and J lost 10, with 8 bases in between. CDR3 length: 11 amino acids. The CDR3 bases are TGCAGCGTTGAAGGCGGAAAAATTCAGTACTCC. The encoded protein is CSVEGGKIQYS.

The chain employs TRBV29-1 and TRBJ1-5, with D unresolved. The CDR3 has 13 amino acids. V was pared by 5 bases and J by 11 bases, with 19 bases between. Germline V gene data show CDR1 as SQVTM and CDR2 as ANQGSEA. The CDR3 spells CSVLTHSNESQHF. As DNA, the CDR3 is TGCAGCGTTTTGACGCATAGCAATGAGTCCCAGCATTTT.

A single count supports this clonotype. The conserved final phenylalanine or tryptophan is absent from the CDR3, which likely points to a read error. The DNA is omitted, as the CDR3 cannot be located on it reliably, and the CDR3 follows TCRdb's listing. The gene calls are TRBV12-5 and TRBJ1-5. CDR1 and CDR2 from the germline V gene are LGHNT and FRNRAP. The CDR3 is 14 amino acids long, termini counted. The CDR3 loop is CASGLTAGSRPHHL.

To note about this clonotype: The junction differs from germline at one of its ends, possibly a read error. The CDR3 coding sequence is TGTGCCAGCGGGCGGCGGACCGAGGAAGTTTTCTTT. This sequence encodes CASGRRTEEVFF. The rearrangement uses TRBV12-3 or TRBV12-4 and TRBJ1-1; D gene ambiguous. CDR3 length equals 12 residues.

Notes on this clonotype: An end of the junction does not agree with germline; a read error may underlie this. The chain combines TRBV6-1 with TRBJ2-3; D gene uncertain. This CDR3 is built from 12 residues. Germline V CDR1 and CDR2: MNHNS, SASEGT. The CDR3, as DNA: TGTGCCATCAGTAAATACAGTTTTACGCAGTATTTT. Its protein is CAISKYSFTQYF.

On this clonotype: An end of the junction differs from the germline gene, which may be a read error. The chain links TRBV11-2 to TRBJ2-2; tentatively, D is TRBD2 (5 bases). The CDR3 has 16 residues. Looked up from germline, CDR1 is SGHAT and CDR2 is FQNNGV. CDR3 coding DNA: TGTGCCAGGAGCTTAGTGGGCACGAGGGTTGCCCGGGAGCTGTTTTTT. Translated, it gives CARSLVGTRVARELFF.

This clonotype has ten or more counts. The chain carries TRBV6-6 and TRBJ2-7, with TRBD1 matching 7 bases. The CDR3 sequence is 13 residues long. After removal of 8 bases from V and 2 bases from J, the junction contained 6 bases not matched to a gene. The germline V gene encodes CDR1 MNHNY and CDR2 SVGAGI (reference sequence). The DNA for the CDR3 is TGTGCCAGCCGACAGGGACCAGCCTACGAGCAGTACTTC. This sequence encodes CASRQGPAYEQYF.

At least ten counts were recorded for this clonotype. The rearrangement joins TRBV4-3 to TRBJ2-1, with D possibly being TRBD2 (6 bases). The ends were cut back, 1 base at V and 15 bases at J, with 16 bases in the middle. Germline assignment: CDR1 LGHNA and CDR2 YSLEER. The CDR3 spans 13 residues. The CDR3 DNA is TGCGCCAGCAGCCAAGTCCTACGACTAGGGTTGTTCTTC. It is translated as CASSQVLRLGLFF.

As concerns this clonotype: A read error may produce the germline difference seen at one junction end. The CDR3 sequence: CSVIQTGAYGYTF. The DNA for the CDR3 is TGTAGCGTTATCCAGACGGGAGCCTATGGGTACACCTTC. The genes are TRBV29-1 and TRBJ1-2; D is uncertain. The CDR3 totals 13 residues. Germline-derived CDR1 and CDR2 are SQVTM and ANQGSEA. The full variable domain, with the rest looked up from reference TRBV29-1 and TRBJ1-2, is SAVISQKPSRDICQRGTSLTIQCQVDSQVTMMFWYRQQPGQSLTLIATANQGSEATYESGFVIDKFPISRPNLTFSTLTVSNMSPEDSSIYLCSVIQTGAYGYTFGSGTRLTVV.